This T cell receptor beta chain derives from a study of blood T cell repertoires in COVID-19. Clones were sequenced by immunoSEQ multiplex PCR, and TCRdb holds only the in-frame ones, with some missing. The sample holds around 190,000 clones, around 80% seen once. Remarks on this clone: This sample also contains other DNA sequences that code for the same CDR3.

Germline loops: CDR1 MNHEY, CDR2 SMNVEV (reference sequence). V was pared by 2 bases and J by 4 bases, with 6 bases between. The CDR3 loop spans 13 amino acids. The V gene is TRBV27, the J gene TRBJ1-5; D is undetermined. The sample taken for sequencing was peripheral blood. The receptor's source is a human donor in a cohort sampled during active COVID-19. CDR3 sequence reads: CASSLRENQPQHF. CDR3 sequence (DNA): TGTGCCAGCAGTTTACGGGAGAATCAGCCCCAGCATTTT.